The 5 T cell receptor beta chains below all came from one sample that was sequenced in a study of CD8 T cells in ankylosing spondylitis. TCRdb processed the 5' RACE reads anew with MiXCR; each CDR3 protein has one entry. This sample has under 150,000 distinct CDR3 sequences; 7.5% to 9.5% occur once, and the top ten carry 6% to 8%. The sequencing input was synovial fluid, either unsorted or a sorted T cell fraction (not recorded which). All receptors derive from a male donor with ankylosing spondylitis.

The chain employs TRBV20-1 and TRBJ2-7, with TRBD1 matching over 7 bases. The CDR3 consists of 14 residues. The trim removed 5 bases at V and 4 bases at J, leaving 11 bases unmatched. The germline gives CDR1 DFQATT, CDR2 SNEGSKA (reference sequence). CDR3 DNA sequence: TGCAGTGCTGGCAGACAGGGTCCCATTTACGAGCAGTACTTC. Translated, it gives CSAGRQGPIYEQYF.

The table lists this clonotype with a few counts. The CDR3 is CSARVYSGGAYNEQFF. In DNA form, the CDR3 reads TGCAGTGCTAGAGTTTATAGCGGGGGAGCCTACAATGAGCAGTTCTTC. This chain links TRBV20-1 with TRBJ2-1, with 9 bases identical to TRBD2. This CDR3 has 16 amino acids. J lost 2 bases, V lost 1 base, and 6 bases had no gene match. CDR1 and CDR2 (germline): DFQATT, SNEGSKA (reference sequence).

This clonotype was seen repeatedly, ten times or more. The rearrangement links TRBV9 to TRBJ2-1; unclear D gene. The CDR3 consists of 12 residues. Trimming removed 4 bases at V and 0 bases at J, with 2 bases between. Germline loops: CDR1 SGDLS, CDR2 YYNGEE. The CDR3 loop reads CASSPSYNEQFF. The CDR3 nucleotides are TGTGCCAGCAGCCCCTCCTACAATGAGCAGTTCTTC.

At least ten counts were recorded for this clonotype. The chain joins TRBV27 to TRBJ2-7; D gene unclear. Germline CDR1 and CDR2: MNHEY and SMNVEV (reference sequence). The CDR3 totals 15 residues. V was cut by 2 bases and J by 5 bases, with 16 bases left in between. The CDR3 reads CASSLQLVRLHEQYF. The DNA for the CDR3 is TGTGCCAGCAGTTTACAATTGGTCAGGCTCCACGAGCAGTACTTC.

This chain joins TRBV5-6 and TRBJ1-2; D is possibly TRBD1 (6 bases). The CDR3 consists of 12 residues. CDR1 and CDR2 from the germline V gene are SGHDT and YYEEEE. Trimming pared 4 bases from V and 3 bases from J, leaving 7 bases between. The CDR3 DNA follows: TGTGCCAGCAGCAGGGGGGACTATGGCTACACCTTC. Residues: CASSRGDYGYTF.